This TCR beta chain stems from a study of shared clonotypes between healthy human individuals. Overall study results and limits: Few donors restricted represented genetic and exposure-history diversity.

Using immunoSEQ multiplex PCR, the repertoire was profiled, and TCRdb retains in-frame clones only, with some absent. The repertoire includes millions of clones, just under 95% of them detected once, and around 1.1% sits in the top ten. It was CD45RO-negative cells, positively selected for CCR7, that made up naive CD8 cells, with terminally differentiated effector memory CD45RA+ cells excluded. A remark on this clone: As yet, its antigen is unknown.

This CDR3 has 15 residues. The germline V gene encodes CDR1 SGHNT and CDR2 YYREEE (reference sequence). Trimming took 4 bases from V and 7 from J; bases not matched to a gene: 6. This chain joins TRBV5-4 and TRBJ1-6, with 9 bases lining up with TRBD1. Sequencing was done on a sample of naive CD8+ T cells sorted from blood. This sequence was found in a man aged 18 to 29 in good health. The DNA of the CDR3 is TGTGCCAGCAGCAACACCGACAGGGGGAATTCACCCCTCCACTTT. It yields the protein CASSNTDRGNSPLHF.